This T cell receptor (beta chain) was captured by sequencing in a study of blood T cell repertoires in COVID-19. The CDR3 is 14 residues long. V trimming: 5 bases; J trimming: 2 bases; junction bases outside the gene matches: 5. Germline V gives CDR1 LNHDA, CDR2 SQIVND (reference sequence). Assay: immunoSEQ multiplex PCR; the TCRdb copy retains only in-frame clones and omits some. The sample shows about 440,000 clones, more than 85% of them seen only once. The receptor comes from a young woman with acute or convalescent COVID-19. The material sequenced was peripheral blood. V is TRBV19 and J is TRBJ2-7, with 8 positions matching TRBD1. The CDR3 loop is CASSPRDRTYEQYF. DNA for the CDR3: TGTGCCAGTAGTCCCCGGGACAGGACCTACGAGCAGTACTTC.